The 19 T cell receptor beta chains below all came from one sample that was sequenced in a study of T cell repertoires in cytomegalovirus infection. One entry per CDR3 protein, called by TCRdb with MiXCR from the reads. The profile shows some 700,000 distinct CDR3 sequences, 35% to 45% of them singletons. Sequences were obtained from PBMCs. Receptors were obtained from a human donor in good health (CMV status not recorded). Some clones in this sample may be carry-over from other donors' samples.

This clonotype was seen more than once but under ten times. The V gene is TRBV20-1, the J gene TRBJ2-3; 11 bases align to TRBD2. V was pared by 3 bases and J by 0 bases, with 5 bases of the junction left unmatched. CDR1 and CDR2 (germline): DFQATT, SNEGSKA (reference sequence). This CDR3 is 16 amino acids long. The CDR3 region is CSASGASGRSTDTQYF. The CDR3, as DNA: TGCAGTGCTAGCGGGGCTAGCGGGAGGAGCACAGATACGCAGTATTTT.

The chain combines TRBV12-3 or TRBV12-4 with TRBJ1-4, with D unresolved. This CDR3 contains 15 residues. Between the trimmed V and J ends, which lost 4 bases and 5 bases, there was a span of 14 bases. As DNA, the CDR3 is TGTGCCAGCAGTTCCACCGGGCCGAGAAATGAAAAACTGTTTTTT. Amino acid sequence: CASSSTGPRNEKLFF.

This chain uses TRBV19 with TRBJ1-1, with TRBD1 matching over 7 bases. The CDR3 runs to 13 residues. The V gene's germline CDR1 is LNHDA and CDR2 SQIVND (reference sequence). V shed 8 bases, J shed 0 bases, and the junction held 3 bases outside the gene matches. The CDR3 nucleotides are TGTGCCAGTGGGGACAGCTTGAACACTGAAGCTTTCTTT. Protein: CASGDSLNTEAFF.

This CDR3 is CASSLRGAGKTNVLTF. For the CDR3, the DNA is TGTGCCAGCAGTTTAAGGGGGGCAGGGAAGACCAACGTCCTGACTTTC. The chain links TRBV12-3 or TRBV12-4 to TRBJ2-6; the D call may be TRBD1 or TRBD2 (6 bases each). This CDR3 has 16 amino acids. The germline V and J ends were trimmed by 2 bases and 8 bases, with 16 bases remaining between them.

This clonotype was seen more than once but under ten times. The V call is TRBV6-6, the J call TRBJ2-4; D may be TRBD1 or TRBD2 (7 bases each). The V and J ends lost 5 bases and 10 bases respectively, with 21 bases between them. There are 15 residues in the CDR3. Germline loops: CDR1 MNHNY, CDR2 SVGAGI (reference sequence). CDR3 protein: CASSANQGGRSIQYF. CDR3 sequence (DNA): TGTGCCAGCAGTGCCAACCAGGGGGGGAGGTCTATTCAGTACTTC.

This clonotype was seen only a few times. The chain links TRBV4-2 to TRBJ2-3, with TRBD1 matching 9 bases. This CDR3 is 16 amino acids long. CDR1 is LGHNA, CDR2 YNFKEQ, per germline. Unmatched junction bases numbered 4, after V lost 2 bases and J lost 1 base. CDR3 nucleotide sequence: TGTGCCAGCAGCCAAAACAGGGGGCAAGGCACAGATACGCAGTATTTT. This encodes CASSQNRGQGTDTQYF.

This clonotype was seen only a few times. CDR3: CASSTTPGEAFF. The CDR3 DNA sequence: TGTGCCAGCAGTACGACACCGGGGGAGGCTTTCTTT. The rearrangement links TRBV12-3 or TRBV12-4 to TRBJ1-1; TRBD1 might be the D (5 bases). V shed 5 bases and J shed 11 bases, with 15 bases lying between them. This CDR3 contains 12 residues.

This clonotype showed up just once. The chain carries TRBV7-4 and TRBJ2-7; 7 positions match TRBD1. Trimming at V came to 6 bases and at J to 7 bases, leaving 9 bases not matched to a gene. The CDR3 is 13 residues long. Germline assignment: CDR1 SGHVT and CDR2 SQSDAQ. CDR3 loop: CASRATGSEEQYF. CDR3 nucleotides: TGTGCCAGCAGGGCGACAGGGTCGGAAGAGCAGTACTTC.

V and J are TRBV11-2 and TRBJ2-7, with 7 bases matching TRBD2. CDR1 and CDR2 (germline): SGHAT, FQNNGV. Trimming removed 0 bases from V and 6 bases from J; junction bases left unmatched: 2. There are 13 residues in the CDR3. The CDR3 spells CASSLERGSEQYF. In DNA, the CDR3 is TGTGCCAGCAGCTTAGAGCGGGGGAGCGAGCAGTACTTC.

The CDR3 here is CASSLGDRVHWEQYF. In nucleotides, the CDR3 is TGTGCCAGCAGTTTAGGGGACAGGGTGCATTGGGAGCAGTACTTC. This chain links TRBV12-3 or TRBV12-4 with TRBJ2-7, with 9 nucleotides matching TRBD1. CDR3 length: 15 residues. The trim removed 1 base at V and 7 bases at J, leaving 8 bases unmatched.

This clonotype was seen more than once but under ten times. The rearrangement links TRBV6-5 to TRBJ1-5, with TRBD1 matching over 8 bases. V shed 5 bases, J shed 3 bases, and the junction held 12 bases outside the gene matches. In germline, CDR1 is MNHEY, CDR2 SVGAGI. The CDR3 spans 17 residues. The CDR3 loop reads CASSETVVQGVNQPQHF. The CDR3 nucleotides read TGTGCCAGCAGTGAGACGGTGGTACAGGGGGTCAATCAGCCCCAGCATTTT.

At least ten counts were recorded for this clonotype. CDR3 sequence: CASRSPGLAISYNEQFF. CDR3 DNA: TGTGCCAGCAGATCTCCGGGACTAGCGATCTCCTACAATGAGCAGTTCTTC. The chain employs TRBV7-2 and TRBJ2-1; 10 nucleotides align to TRBD2. Trimming cost V 6 bases and J 0 bases; bases outside gene matches: 8. The CDR3 sequence is 17 residues long. CDR1 is SGHTA and CDR2 is FQGNSA in the germline V gene.

The gene calls are TRBV27 and TRBJ1-5, with a weak D call TRBD1 (5 bases). Germline V gene lookup returns CDR1 MNHEY and CDR2 SMNVEV (reference sequence). V lost 5 bases, J lost 5 bases, and 16 bases lay in between. The CDR3 has 15 residues. The chain's CDR3 is CASSLVGVGHQPQHF. In DNA form, the CDR3 reads TGTGCCAGCAGTCTGGTGGGGGTTGGACATCAGCCCCAGCATTTT.

The rearrangement links TRBV3-1 to TRBJ1-5; no reliable D call. CDR1 is LGHDT, CDR2 YNNKEL, per germline (reference sequence). The CDR3 extends over 12 amino acids. Trimming shortened V by 4 bases and J by 4 bases, and 5 bases separated the two germline ends. DNA for the CDR3: TGTGCCAGCAGCCGGGCGAATCAGCCCCAGCATTTT. Residues: CASSRANQPQHF.

This clonotype was counted only a few times. The rearrangement links TRBV28 to TRBJ2-5, with D perhaps matching TRBD1 (7 bases). Germline-derived CDR1 and CDR2 are MDHEN and SYDVKM. Trimming took 8 bases from V and 2 from J, leaving 18 bases between them. This CDR3 is 15 amino acids long. The DNA of the CDR3 is TGTGCCAGCCGAGAACCCCAGGGGGGACAAGAGACCCAGTACTTC. This sequence encodes CASREPQGGQETQYF.

There are a few counts of this clonotype. The CDR3 is CATSRGGDGGNTEAFF. The CDR3 region has the DNA TGTGCCACCAGCAGAGGAGGGGACGGCGGAAACACTGAAGCTTTCTTT. The chain has TRBV15 and TRBJ1-1, with D maybe TRBD1 (5 bases). The ends were cut back, 1 base at V and 2 bases at J, with 14 bases in the middle. Per the germline V gene, CDR1 is LNHNV and CDR2 is YYDKDF (reference sequence). The length of the CDR3 is 16 residues.

This clonotype was seen many times. The V gene is TRBV7-6, the J gene TRBJ1-4; D is uncertain. Trimming pared 2 bases from V and 4 bases from J, leaving 20 bases between. Germline-derived CDR1 and CDR2 are SGHVS and FNYEAQ. The CDR3 totals 18 residues. The CDR3 sequence: CASSLSHLGAGRNEKLFF. Here the CDR3 DNA reads TGTGCCAGCAGCTTATCACATCTGGGAGCAGGCCGTAATGAAAAACTGTTTTTT.

This clonotype showed up many times. V is TRBV7-9 and J is TRBJ2-3; D is unresolved. The V and J ends lost 0 bases and 2 bases respectively, with 6 bases between them. This CDR3 has 14 residues. CDR1 is SEHNR and CDR2 is FQNEAQ in the germline V gene (reference sequence). CDR3 sequence (DNA): TGTGCCAGCAGCTTAGCGGGTACCACAGATACGCAGTATTTT. Amino acid sequence: CASSLAGTTDTQYF.

This chain links TRBV19 with TRBJ1-2; 9 nucleotides agree with TRBD1. J gave up 7 bases and V 7 bases, and 10 bases lay outside the gene matches. There are 14 residues in the CDR3. Looked up from germline, CDR1 is LNHDA and CDR2 is SQIVND (reference sequence). CDR3 protein: CASTRMTGGAGYTF. The CDR3 nucleotides read TGTGCCAGTACGCGAATGACAGGGGGGGCTGGCTACACCTTC. Using reference TRBV19 and TRBJ1-2 for the parts outside the CDR3, the full variable domain is DGGITQSPKYLFRKEGQNVTLSCEQNLNHDAMYWYRQDPGQGLRLIYYSQIVNDFQKGDIAEGYSVSREKKESFPLTVTSAQKNPTAFYLCASTRMTGGAGYTFGSGTRLTVV.